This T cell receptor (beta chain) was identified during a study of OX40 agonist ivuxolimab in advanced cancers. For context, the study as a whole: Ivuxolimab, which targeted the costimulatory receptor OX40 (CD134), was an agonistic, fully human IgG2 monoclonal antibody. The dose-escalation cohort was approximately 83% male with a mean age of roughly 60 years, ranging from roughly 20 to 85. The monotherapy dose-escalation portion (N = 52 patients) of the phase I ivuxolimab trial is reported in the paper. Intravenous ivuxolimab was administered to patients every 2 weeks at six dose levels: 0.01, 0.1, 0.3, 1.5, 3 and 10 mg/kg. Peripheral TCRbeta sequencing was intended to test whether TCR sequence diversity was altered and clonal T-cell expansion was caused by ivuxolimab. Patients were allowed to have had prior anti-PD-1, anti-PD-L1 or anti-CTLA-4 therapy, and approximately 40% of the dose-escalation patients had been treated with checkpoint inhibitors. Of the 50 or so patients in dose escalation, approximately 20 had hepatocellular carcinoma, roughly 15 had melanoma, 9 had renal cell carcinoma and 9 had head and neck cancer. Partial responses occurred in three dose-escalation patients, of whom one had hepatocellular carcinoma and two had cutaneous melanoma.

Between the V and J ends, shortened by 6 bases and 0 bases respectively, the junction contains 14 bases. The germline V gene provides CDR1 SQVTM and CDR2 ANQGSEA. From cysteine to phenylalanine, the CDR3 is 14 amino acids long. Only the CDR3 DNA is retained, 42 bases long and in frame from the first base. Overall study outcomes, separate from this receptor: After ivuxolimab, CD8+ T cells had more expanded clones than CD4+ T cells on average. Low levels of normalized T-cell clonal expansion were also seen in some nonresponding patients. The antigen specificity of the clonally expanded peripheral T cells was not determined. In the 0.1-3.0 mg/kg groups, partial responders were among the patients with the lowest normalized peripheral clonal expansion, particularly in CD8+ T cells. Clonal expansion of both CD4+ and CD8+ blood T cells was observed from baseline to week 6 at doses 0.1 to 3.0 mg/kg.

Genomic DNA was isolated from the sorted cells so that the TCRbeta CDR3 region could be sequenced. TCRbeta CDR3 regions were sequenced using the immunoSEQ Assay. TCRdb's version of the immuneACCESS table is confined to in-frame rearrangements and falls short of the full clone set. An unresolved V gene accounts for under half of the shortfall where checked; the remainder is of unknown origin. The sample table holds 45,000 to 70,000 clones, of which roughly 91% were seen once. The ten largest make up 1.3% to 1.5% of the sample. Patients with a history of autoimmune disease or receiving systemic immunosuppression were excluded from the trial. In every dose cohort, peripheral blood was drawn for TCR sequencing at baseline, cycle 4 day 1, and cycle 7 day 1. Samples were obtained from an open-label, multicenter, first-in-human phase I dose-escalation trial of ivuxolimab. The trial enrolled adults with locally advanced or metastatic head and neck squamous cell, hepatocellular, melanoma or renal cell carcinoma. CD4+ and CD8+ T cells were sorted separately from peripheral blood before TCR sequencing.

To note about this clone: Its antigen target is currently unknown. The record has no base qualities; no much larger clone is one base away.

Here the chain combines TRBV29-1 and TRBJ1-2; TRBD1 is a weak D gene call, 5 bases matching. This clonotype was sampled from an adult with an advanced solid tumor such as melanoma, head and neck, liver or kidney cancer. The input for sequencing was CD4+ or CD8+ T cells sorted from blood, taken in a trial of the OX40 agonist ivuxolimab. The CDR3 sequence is CSVLGRGPNYGYTF. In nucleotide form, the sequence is TGCAGCGTGCTGGGGAGGGGCCCTAACTATGGCTACACCTTC.